A single T cell receptor beta chain is shown here with its context. What antigen it recognizes has not been identified. The input lacks base qualities; no much larger clone sits a single base away. Its CDR3 holds 12 amino acids, cysteine through phenylalanine. Just CDR3 DNA is preserved here, 36 bases in frame from base 1. Via the germline V gene, CDR1 is MNHEY and CDR2 SVGAGI. V ends up 0 bases short and J 12 bases short, with an unmatched junction base count of 0. The entry originates in a study of T cell changes during pregnancy in multiple sclerosis (dated by TCRdb to about 2019). Study-wide context: The study examined how the T cell repertoire changed over the course of pregnancy in women with multiple sclerosis.

The receptor library was made with the immunoSEQ multiplex PCR assay. Sourced from immuneACCESS, this table was stored by TCRdb with only in-frame sequences that have V and J called. A share of the clones is absent; for the studies checked, an unresolved V gene accounts for under half, and the remainder has no known explanation. The sample table shows roughly 80,000 clones, and just over 90% are seen once. The ten largest make up 2.5% of the sample. Here the chain combines TRBV6-5 and TRBJ2-1, and 9 bases in between align with TRBD1. The receptor was isolated from a female donor with multiple sclerosis, enrolled in a pregnancy study. The specimen comprised peripheral blood, sampled in the second trimester of pregnancy. CDR3 protein: CASSYSTGGQFF. In nucleotide form, the sequence is TGTGCCAGCAGTTACTCGACAGGGGGGCAGTTCTTC.